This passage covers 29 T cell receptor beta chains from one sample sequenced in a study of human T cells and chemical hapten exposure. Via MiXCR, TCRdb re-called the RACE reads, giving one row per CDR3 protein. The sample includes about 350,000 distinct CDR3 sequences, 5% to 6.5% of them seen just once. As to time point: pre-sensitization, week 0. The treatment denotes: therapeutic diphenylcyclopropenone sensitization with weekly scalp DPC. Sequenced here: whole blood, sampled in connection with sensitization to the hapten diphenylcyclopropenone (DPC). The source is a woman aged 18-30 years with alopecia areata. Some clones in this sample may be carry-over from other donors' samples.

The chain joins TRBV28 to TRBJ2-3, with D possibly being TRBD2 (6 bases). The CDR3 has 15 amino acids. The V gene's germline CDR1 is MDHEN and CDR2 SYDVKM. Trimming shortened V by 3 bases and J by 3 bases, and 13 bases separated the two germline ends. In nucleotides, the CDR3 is TGTGCCAGCAGTTTGGTGGGGGGAGATACAGATACGCAGTATTTT. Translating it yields CASSLVGGDTDTQYF.

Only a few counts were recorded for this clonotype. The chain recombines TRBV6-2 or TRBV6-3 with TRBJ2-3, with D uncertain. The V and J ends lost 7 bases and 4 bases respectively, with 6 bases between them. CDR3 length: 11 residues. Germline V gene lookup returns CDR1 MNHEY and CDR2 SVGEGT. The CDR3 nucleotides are TGTGCCAGCACCTCTCCAGATACGCAGTATTTT. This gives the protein CASTSPDTQYF.

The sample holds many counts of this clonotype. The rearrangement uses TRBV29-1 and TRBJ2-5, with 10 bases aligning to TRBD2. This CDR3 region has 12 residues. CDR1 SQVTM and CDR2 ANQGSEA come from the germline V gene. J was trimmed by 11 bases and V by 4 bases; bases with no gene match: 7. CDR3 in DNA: TGCAGCGTTGCAGCGGGGGGGCTGTCGCAGTACTTC. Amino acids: CSVAAGGLSQYF.

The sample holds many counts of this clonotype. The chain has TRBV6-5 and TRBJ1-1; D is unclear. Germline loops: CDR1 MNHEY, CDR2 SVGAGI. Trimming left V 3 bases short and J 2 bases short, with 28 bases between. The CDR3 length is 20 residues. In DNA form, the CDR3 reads TGTGCCAGCAGTTATTCCGCCGGGGAGGGTCCGGGCCTTTTAAACACTGAAGCTTTCTTT. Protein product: CASSYSAGEGPGLLNTEAFF.

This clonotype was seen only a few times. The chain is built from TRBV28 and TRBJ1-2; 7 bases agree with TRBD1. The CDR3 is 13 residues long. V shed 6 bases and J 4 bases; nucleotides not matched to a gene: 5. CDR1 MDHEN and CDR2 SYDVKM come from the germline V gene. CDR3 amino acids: CASSLDRAYGYTF. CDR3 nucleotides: TGTGCCAGCAGCCTCGACAGGGCCTATGGCTACACCTTC.

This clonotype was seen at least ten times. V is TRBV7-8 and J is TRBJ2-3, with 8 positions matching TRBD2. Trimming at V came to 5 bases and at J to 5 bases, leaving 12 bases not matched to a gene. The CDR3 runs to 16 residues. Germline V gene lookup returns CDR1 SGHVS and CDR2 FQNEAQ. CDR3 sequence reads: CASSSRERGRKDTQYF. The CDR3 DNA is TGTGCCAGCAGCAGCCGTGAGCGGGGGAGGAAAGATACGCAGTATTTT.

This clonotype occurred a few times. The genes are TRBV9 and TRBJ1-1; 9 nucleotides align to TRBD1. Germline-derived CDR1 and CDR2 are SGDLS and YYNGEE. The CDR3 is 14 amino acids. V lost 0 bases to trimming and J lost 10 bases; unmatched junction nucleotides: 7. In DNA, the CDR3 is TGTGCCAGCAGCGTAGCAGACACAGGGGGCTCAGCTTTCTTT. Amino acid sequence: CASSVADTGGSAFF.

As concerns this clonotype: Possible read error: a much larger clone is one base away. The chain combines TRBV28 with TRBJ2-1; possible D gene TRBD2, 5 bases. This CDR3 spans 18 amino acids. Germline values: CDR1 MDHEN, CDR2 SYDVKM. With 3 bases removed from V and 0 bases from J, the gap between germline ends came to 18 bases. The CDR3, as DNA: TGTGCCAGCAGTTTCCCGACTAACGGGGTTAGCTCCTACAATGAGCAGTTCTTC. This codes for CASSFPTNGVSSYNEQFF.

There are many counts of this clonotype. The CDR3: CASSYDSTDTQYF. As DNA, the CDR3 is TGTGCCAGCAGTTACGACAGCACAGATACGCAGTATTTT. The chain carries TRBV6-5 and TRBJ2-3; D remains unclear. The germline CDR1 and CDR2 sequences are MNHEY and SVGAGI. This CDR3 contains 13 residues. V was shortened by 2 bases and J by 0 bases, with 3 bases between the two germline ends.

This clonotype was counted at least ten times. As DNA, the CDR3 is TGCGCCAGCAGCCAAGATACAGCCACCTACGAGCAGTACTTC. This codes for CASSQDTATYEQYF. The genes are TRBV4-3 and TRBJ2-7, with D unresolved. Germline-derived CDR1 and CDR2 are LGHNA and YSLEER. V shed 0 bases and J shed 2 bases, with 8 bases lying between them. The length of the CDR3 is 14 residues.

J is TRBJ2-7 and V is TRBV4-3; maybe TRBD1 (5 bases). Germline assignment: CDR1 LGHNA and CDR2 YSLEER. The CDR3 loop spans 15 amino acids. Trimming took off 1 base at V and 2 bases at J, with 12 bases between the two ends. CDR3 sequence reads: CASSQGVGQTYEQYF. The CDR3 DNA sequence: TGCGCCAGCAGCCAAGGGGTAGGACAAACCTACGAGCAGTACTTC.

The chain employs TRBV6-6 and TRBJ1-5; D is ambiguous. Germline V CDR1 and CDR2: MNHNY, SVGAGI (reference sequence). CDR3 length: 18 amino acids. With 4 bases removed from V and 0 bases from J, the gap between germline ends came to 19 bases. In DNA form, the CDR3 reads TGTGCCAGCAGTTCCCGTCCCAAACACGGGGATAGCAATCAGCCCCAGCATTTT. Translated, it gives CASSSRPKHGDSNQPQHF.

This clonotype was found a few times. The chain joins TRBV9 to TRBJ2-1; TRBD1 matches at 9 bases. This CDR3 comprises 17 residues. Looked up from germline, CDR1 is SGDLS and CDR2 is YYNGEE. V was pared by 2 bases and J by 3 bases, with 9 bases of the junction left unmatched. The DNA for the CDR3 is TGTGCCAGCAGCGTGGGACAGGGAGGTGAAAACTACAATGAGCAGTTCTTC. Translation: CASSVGQGGENYNEQFF. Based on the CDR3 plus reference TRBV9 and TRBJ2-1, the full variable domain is DSGVTQTPKHLITATGQRVTLRCSPRSGDLSVYWYQQSLDQGLQFLIQYYNGEERAKGNILERFSAQQFPDLHSELNLSSLELGDSALYFCASSVGQGGENYNEQFFGPGTRLTVL.

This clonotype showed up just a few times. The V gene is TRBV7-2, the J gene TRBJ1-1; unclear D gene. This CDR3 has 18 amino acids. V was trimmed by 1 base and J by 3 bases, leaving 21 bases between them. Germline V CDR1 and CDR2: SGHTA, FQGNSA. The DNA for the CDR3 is TGTGCCAGCAGCTTAGAGTTTATGAGGGAGAGAGTTGACACTGAAGCTTTCTTT. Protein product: CASSLEFMRERVDTEAFF.

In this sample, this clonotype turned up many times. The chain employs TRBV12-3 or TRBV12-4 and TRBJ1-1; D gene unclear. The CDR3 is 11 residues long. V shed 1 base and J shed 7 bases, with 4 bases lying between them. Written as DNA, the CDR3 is TGTGCCAGCAGTTTAGACGGTGAAGCTTTCTTT. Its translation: CASSLDGEAFF.

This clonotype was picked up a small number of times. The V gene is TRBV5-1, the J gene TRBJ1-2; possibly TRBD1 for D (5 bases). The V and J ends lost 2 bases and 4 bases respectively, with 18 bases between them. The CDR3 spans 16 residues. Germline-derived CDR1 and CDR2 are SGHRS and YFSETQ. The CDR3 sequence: CASSFGQGSGTYGYTF. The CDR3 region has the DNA TGCGCCAGCAGCTTCGGCCAAGGGTCAGGGACCTATGGCTACACCTTC.

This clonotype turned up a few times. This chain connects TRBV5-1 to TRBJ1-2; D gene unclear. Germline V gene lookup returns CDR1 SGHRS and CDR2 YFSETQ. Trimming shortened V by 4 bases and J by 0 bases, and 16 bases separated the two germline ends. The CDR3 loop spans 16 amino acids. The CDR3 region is CASSGGPVGSNYGYTF. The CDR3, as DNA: TGCGCCAGCAGCGGAGGACCCGTCGGGTCTAACTATGGCTACACCTTC.

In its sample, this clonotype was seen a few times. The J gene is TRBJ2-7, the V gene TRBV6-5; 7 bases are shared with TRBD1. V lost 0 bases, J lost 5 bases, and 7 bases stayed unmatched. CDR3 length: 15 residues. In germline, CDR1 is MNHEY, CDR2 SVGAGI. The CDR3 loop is CASSYSEGAGNEQYF. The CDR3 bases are TGTGCCAGCAGTTACTCAGAGGGGGCTGGGAACGAGCAGTACTTC.

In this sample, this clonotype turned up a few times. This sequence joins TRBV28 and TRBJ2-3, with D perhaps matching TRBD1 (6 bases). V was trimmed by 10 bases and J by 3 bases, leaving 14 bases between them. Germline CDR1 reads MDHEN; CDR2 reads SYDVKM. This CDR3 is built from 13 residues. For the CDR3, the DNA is TGTGCCACCTCGCACAGGGAGACAGATACGCAGTATTTT. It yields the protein CATSHRETDTQYF. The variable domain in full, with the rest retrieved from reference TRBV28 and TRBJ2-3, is DVKVTQSSRYLVKRTGEKVFLECVQDMDHENMFWYRQDPGLGLRLIYFSYDVKMKEKGDIPEGYSVSREKKERFSLILESASTNQTSMYLCATSHRETDTQYFGPGTRLTVL.

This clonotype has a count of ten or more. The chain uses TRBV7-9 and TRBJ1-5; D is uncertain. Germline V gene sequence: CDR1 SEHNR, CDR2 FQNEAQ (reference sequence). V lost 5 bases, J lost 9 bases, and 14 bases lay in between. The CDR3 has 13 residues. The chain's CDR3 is CASSPPGNGPQHF. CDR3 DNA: TGTGCCAGCAGCCCCCCGGGAAACGGGCCCCAGCATTTT.

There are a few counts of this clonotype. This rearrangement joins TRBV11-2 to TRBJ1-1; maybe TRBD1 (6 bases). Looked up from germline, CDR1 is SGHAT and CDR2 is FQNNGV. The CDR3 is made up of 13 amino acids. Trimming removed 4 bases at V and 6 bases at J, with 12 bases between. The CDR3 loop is CASSSQGTAEAFF. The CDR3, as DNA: TGTGCCAGCAGCTCGCAGGGGACGGCTGAAGCTTTCTTT.

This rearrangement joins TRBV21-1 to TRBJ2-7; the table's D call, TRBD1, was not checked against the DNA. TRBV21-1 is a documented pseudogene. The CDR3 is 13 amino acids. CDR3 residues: CASTRDREYEQYF. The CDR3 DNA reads TGTGCCAGCACCCGGGACAGGGAGTACGAGCAGTACTTC.

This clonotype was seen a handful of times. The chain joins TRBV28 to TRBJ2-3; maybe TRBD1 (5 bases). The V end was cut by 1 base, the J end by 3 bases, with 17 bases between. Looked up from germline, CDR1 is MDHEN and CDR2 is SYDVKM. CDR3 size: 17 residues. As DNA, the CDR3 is TGTGCCAGCAGTTTATACCTGGGTCAGGGTTGGACAGATACGCAGTATTTT. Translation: CASSLYLGQGWTDTQYF.

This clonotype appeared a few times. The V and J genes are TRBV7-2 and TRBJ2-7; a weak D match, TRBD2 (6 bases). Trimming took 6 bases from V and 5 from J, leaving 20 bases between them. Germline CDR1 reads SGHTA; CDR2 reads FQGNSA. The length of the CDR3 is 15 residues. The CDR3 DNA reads TGTGCCAGCAGTTTTACCTCAACTAGCATCGACGAGCAGTACTTC. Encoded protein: CASSFTSTSIDEQYF.

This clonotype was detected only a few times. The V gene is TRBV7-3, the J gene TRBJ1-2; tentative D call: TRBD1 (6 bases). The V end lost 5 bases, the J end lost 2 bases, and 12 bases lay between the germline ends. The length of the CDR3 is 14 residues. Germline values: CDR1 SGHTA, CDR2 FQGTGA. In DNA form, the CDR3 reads TGTGCCAGCAGCCCGGACGGACAGAACTATGGCTACACCTTC. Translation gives CASSPDGQNYGYTF.

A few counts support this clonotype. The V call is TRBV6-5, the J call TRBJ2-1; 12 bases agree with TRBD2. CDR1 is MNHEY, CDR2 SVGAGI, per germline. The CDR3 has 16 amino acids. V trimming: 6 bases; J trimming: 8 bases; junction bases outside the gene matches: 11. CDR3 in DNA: TGTGCCAGCAGACCGGCTAGCGGGGGGGTGACCGATGAGCAGTTCTTC. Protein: CASRPASGGVTDEQFF.

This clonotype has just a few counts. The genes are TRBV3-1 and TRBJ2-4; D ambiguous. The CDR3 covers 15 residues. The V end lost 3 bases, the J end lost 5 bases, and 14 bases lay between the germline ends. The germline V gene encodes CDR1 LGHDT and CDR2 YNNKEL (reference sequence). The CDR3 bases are TGTGCCAGCAGCCAGGGAAGAGGACCACAAAACATTCAGTACTTC. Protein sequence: CASSQGRGPQNIQYF.

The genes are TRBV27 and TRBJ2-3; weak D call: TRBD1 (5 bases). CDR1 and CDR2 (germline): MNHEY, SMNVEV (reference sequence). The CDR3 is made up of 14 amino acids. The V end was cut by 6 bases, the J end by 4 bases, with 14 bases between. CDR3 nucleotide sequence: TGTGCCAGCAGAAGAAAGTGGGGCCCAGATACGCAGTATTTT. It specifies CASRRKWGPDTQYF.

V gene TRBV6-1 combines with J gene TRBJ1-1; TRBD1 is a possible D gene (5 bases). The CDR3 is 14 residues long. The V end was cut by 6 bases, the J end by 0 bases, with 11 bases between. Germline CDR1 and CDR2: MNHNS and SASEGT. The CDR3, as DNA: TGTGCCAGCAGAGCGACAGACTTGAACACTGAAGCTTTCTTT. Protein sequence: CASRATDLNTEAFF.